The 13 T cell receptor beta chains below were found in one sample sequenced in a study of cytomegalovirus exposure and HLA in healthy donors. Vbeta (60) and Jbeta (13) primers were used in the PCR. Measured with immunoSEQ multiplex PCR; TCRdb has only the in-frame clones, and not every one. The table shows 90,000 to 150,000 clones, with 74% occurring only once. The sample consisted of PBMCs. These receptors were collected from a human donor in good health.

The chain links TRBV2 to TRBJ1-2, with D tentatively TRBD1 (6 bases). The CDR3 runs to 18 residues. V was trimmed by 7 bases and J by 4 bases, leaving 28 bases between them. Germline CDR1 is SNHLY and CDR2 is FYNNEI. The CDR3 DNA reads as TGTGCCAGCAAAGCGGGGGACACACAGGGTAAGGAGGTCTATGGCTACACCTTC. Translating gives CASKAGDTQGKEVYGYTF. The full variable domain, completed using reference TRBV2 and TRBJ1-2, is EPEVTQTPSHQVTQMGQEVILRCVPISNHLYFYWYRQILGQKVEFLVSFYNNEISEKSEIFDDQFSVERPDGSNFTLKIRSTKLEDSAMYFCASKAGDTQGKEVYGYTFGSGTRLTVV.

This clone was counted between two and nine times. The CDR3 here is CASSGDYQETQYF. Written as DNA, the CDR3 is TGTGCCAGCAGCGGGGATTACCAAGAGACCCAGTACTTC. This chain links TRBV6-1 with TRBJ2-5; D perhaps matches TRBD2 (5 bases). The germline CDR1 and CDR2 sequences are MNHNS and SASEGT. With 6 bases removed from V and 0 bases from J, the gap between germline ends came to 8 bases. CDR3 length: 13 residues.

The table lists this clone with a count of one. The chain uses TRBV5-1 and TRBJ2-1; 9 nucleotides agree with TRBD2. Germline V gene data show CDR1 as SGHRS and CDR2 as YFSETQ. Losses at the gene ends were 2 bases for V and 8 bases for J; bases not matched to a gene: 11. The CDR3 has 16 residues. The CDR3 loop reads CASSFSGSRTGHEQFF. DNA for the CDR3: TGCGCCAGCAGCTTTAGCGGGAGCCGGACGGGCCATGAGCAGTTCTTC.

In nucleotides, the CDR3 is TGTGCCAGCAGCTGGGCTGGGAGGTTGAACACTGAAGCTTTCTTT. Protein product: CASSWAGRLNTEAFF. This chain links TRBV7-9 with TRBJ1-1; D call uncertain. Germline loops: CDR1 SEHNR, CDR2 FQNEAQ (reference sequence). This CDR3 spans 15 amino acids. V shed 4 bases and J shed 0 bases, with 12 bases lying between them.

The CDR3 nucleotides are TGTGCCAGCAGTTACTCCCGGGTCCAGCCCAAAGCTTTCTTT. The encoded protein is CASSYSRVQPKAFF. The chain couples TRBV6-5 to TRBJ1-1; D uncertain. The length of the CDR3 is 14 residues. Per germline, CDR1 MNHEY and CDR2 SVGAGI. The V gene lost 0 bases and the J gene lost 9 bases, with 14 bases spanning the gap.

This chain connects TRBV13 to TRBJ1-1; possible D gene TRBD1, 5 bases. Trimming removed 7 bases at V and 5 bases at J, with 8 bases between. The CDR3 sequence is 11 residues long. The germline V gene encodes CDR1 PRHDT and CDR2 FYEKMQ (reference sequence). CDR3 sequence: CASTQGTEAFF. The CDR3 nucleotides are TGTGCCAGCACCCAGGGAACTGAAGCTTTCTTT.

This rearrangement joins TRBV5-6 to TRBJ2-6, with 8 positions matching TRBD2. J gave up 2 bases and V 6 bases, and 7 bases lay outside the gene matches. This CDR3 spans 16 amino acids. Looked up from germline, CDR1 is SGHDT and CDR2 is YYEEEE. The CDR3 coding sequence is TGTGCCAGCACTCGGGGGGGTCAGGCTGGGGCCAACGTCCTGACTTTC. It specifies CASTRGGQAGANVLTF.

The chain couples TRBV2 to TRBJ2-2; D unresolved. This CDR3 is 16 amino acids long. Germline-derived CDR1 and CDR2 are SNHLY and FYNNEI. V was clipped by 1 base and J by 7 bases, with 16 bases between them. Here the CDR3 DNA reads TGTGCCAGCAGTGAAGTGGCCCCTAGTCTCAGCGGGGAGCTGTTTTTT. Amino acid sequence: CASSEVAPSLSGELFF.

This sequence joins TRBV19 and TRBJ1-6; weak D call: TRBD1 (5 bases). CDR1 is LNHDA and CDR2 is SQIVND in the germline V gene (reference sequence). The CDR3 sequence is 15 residues long. Trimming pared 6 bases from V and 2 bases from J, leaving 11 bases between. In DNA form, the CDR3 reads TGTGCCAGTAGGGGGGGGACTACCTATAATTCACCCCTCCACTTT. This translates into CASRGGTTYNSPLHF.

The chain couples TRBV28 to TRBJ1-4; D is perhaps TRBD1 (6 bases). The CDR3 contains 14 residues. Trimming cost V 7 bases and J 8 bases, with 17 bases left between them. The V gene's germline CDR1 is MDHEN and CDR2 SYDVKM. The CDR3 DNA is TGTGCCAGCAAAAACCCCCCTACAGGGGAAAAACTGTTTTTT. Its translation is CASKNPPTGEKLFF.

The rearrangement uses TRBV2 and TRBJ1-1, with 8 bases that match TRBD1. The trim removed 6 bases at V and 4 bases at J, leaving 7 bases unmatched. CDR3 length: 14 residues. Germline loops: CDR1 SNHLY, CDR2 FYNNEI. In DNA form, the CDR3 reads TGTGCCAGCAGGGCAGGGGGCGGGGGCACTGAAGCTTTCTTT. Protein sequence: CASRAGGGGTEAFF.

This rearrangement joins TRBV14 to TRBJ2-1; D is uncertain. Trimming cost V 3 bases and J 8 bases, with 11 bases left between them. Germline values: CDR1 SGHDN, CDR2 FVKESK. The CDR3 runs 13 residues. The CDR3 sequence is CASSQFLQDEQFF. Written as DNA, the CDR3 is TGTGCCAGCAGCCAGTTTCTTCAGGATGAGCAGTTCTTC.

V usage is TRBV5-1 and J usage is TRBJ2-7; 9 nucleotides match TRBD1. CDR3 length: 16 residues. V lost 3 bases and J lost 4; bases outside the gene matches: 11. Germline CDR1 is SGHRS and CDR2 is YFSETQ. For the CDR3, the DNA is TGCGCCAGCAGCTCCGCACCGGGACAGGGAATATACGAGCAGTACTTC. Translating gives CASSSAPGQGIYEQYF.